This T cell receptor beta chain was recovered during a study of T-cell reconstitution after alpha-beta-depleted transplantation in children (dated by TCRdb to the mid-2010s). Study-level background: Using TCR repertoire profiling, the study quantitatively followed how T-cell immune reconstitution unfolded in children after TCRalphabeta/CD19-depleted allogeneic hematopoietic cell transplantation.

This sample's treatment or condition label indicates: allogeneic hematopoietic cell transplantation with graft depleted of TCRalphabeta T cells and CD19 B cells. Transplant recipients were children who received TCRalphabeta/CD19-depleted allogeneic hematopoietic cell grafts. To prepare the library, PCR was applied. These reads were obtained on an Illumina HiSeq 2500. TCR library preparation used molecular barcoding, with unique molecular identifiers applied to normalize quantification of the TCRbeta repertoire. Through fastp at Q25 and MiXCR, TCRdb rebuilt clones from the public reads, retaining in-frame beta chains. Rows merge per CDR3 protein into single entries with the most common DNA and genes. The sample data list about 300,000 distinct CDR3 sequences, and around 7.1% of these were observed just once. Jointly, the top ten make up 8.5% to 9.5% of the sample. This clonotype was detected ten times or more. There is no known antigen for this receptor. It has no much larger one-base neighbor in the sample; base qualities were not kept.

Deletion took 0 bases off V and 5 bases off J, with a span of 6 bases between the germline ends. The CDR3 holds 13 amino acids from the cysteine to the phenylalanine. The CDR3 DNA has 39 bases and is translated from base 1. Taken from the germline V gene, the CDR1 and CDR2 loops are SGHAT and FQNNGV. General findings and caveats noted by the study authors: The high TCRbeta diversity at day 60 in some patients was ascribed to recipient T cells and intrathymic progenitors that had survived conditioning. Hyperexpanded clone frequencies declined over subsequent months; after one year, T-cell counts and TCRbeta diversity were mostly attributed to newly produced T cells. The apparently early alphabetaT-cell count recovery about two months after transplant was reportedly dependent on only several hundred rapidly expanded clones derived from non-depleted graft cells.

The sequenced sample was peripheral blood, obtained 360 days after TCRalphabeta/CD19-depleted stem cell transplant. The TCR originated in a female patient between 2 and 15 years old who had a stem cell transplant for Fanconi anemia, so the T cells may come from the graft donor. In this chain, TRBV11-2 is recombined with TRBJ2-3; the D gene is possibly TRBD2, with 5 bases matching. The CDR3 reads as follows: CASSLEAGDTQYF. The nucleotides are TGTGCCAGCAGCTTAGAGGCGGGAGATACGCAGTATTTT.